This T cell receptor (beta chain) was captured in a study of shared T cell receptors in the human thymus. Trimming took 3 bases from V and 5 from J, leaving 11 bases between them. Germline CDR1 is MDHEN and CDR2 is SYDVKM. The length of the CDR3 is 13 residues. Clones were read by immunoSEQ multiplex PCR, and TCRdb kept only the in-frame ones, dropping some. The top ten hold 0.0094% of the sample, which has hundreds of thousands of clones, around 87% seen once. The same sample was also used in a study of human thymus T cells. That report adds: Donors were healthy Finnish infants having corrective surgery for congenital heart defects. Corrective cardiac operations yielded the resected thymus tissue. Thymic and blood repertoires seemed to favor certain V and J genes.

This clonotype originated in a boy under two years old with a congenital heart defect. This chain joins TRBV28 and TRBJ2-7, with D perhaps matching TRBD1 (6 bases). Sequencing used thymocytes. The CDR3 DNA follows: TGTGCCAGCAGTTTTGACAGGCCCCACGAGCAGTACTTC. Encoded protein: CASSFDRPHEQYF.